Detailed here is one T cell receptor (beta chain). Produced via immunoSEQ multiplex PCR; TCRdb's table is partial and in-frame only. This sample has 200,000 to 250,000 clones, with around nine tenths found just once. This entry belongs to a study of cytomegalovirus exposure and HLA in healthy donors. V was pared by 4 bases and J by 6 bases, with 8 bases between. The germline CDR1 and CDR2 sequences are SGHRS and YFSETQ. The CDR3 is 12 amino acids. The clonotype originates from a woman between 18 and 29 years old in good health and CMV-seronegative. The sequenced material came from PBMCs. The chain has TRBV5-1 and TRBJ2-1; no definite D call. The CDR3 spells CASSQRSNEQFF. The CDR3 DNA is TGCGCCAGCAGCCAACGTAGCAATGAGCAGTTCTTC.